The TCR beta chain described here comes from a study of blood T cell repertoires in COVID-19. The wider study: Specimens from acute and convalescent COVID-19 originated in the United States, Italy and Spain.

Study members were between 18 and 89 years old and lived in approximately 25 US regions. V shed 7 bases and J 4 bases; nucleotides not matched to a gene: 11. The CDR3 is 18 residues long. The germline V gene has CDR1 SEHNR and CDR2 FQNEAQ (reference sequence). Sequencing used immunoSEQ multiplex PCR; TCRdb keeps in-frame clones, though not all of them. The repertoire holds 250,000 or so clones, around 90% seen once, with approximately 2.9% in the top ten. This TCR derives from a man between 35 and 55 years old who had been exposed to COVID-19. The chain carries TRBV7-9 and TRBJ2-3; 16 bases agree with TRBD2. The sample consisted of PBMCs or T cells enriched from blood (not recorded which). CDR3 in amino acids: CASTSGTSGRGWADTQYF. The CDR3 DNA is TGTGCCAGCACCTCCGGGACTAGCGGGAGGGGTTGGGCAGATACGCAGTATTTT.